This TCR beta chain was sequenced in a study of blood T cell repertoires in COVID-19. Produced via immunoSEQ multiplex PCR; TCRdb's table is partial and in-frame only. The top ten clones hold approximately 0.8% of a sample with some 260,000 clones, roughly 86% of them seen once. V was clipped by 0 bases and J by 4 bases; unmatched bases: 11. The CDR3 is 20 amino acids. Germline V gives CDR1 GTSNPN, CDR2 SVGIG (reference sequence). This clone was observed a single time. Sample: peripheral blood. This receptor was obtained from a woman in her twenties or thirties with acute or convalescent COVID-19. This chain connects TRBV30 to TRBJ2-6, with 14 nucleotides matching TRBD2. The CDR3 coding sequence is TGTGCCTGGAGTGTATTTCCGGGACTAGCGGGAGCAGGAGGGGCCAACGTCCTGACTTTC. Its protein product is CAWSVFPGLAGAGGANVLTF.